The 26 T cell receptor beta chains given below trace back to one sample, sequenced in a study of OX40 agonist ivuxolimab in advanced cancers. TCRdb's table, derived via immunoSEQ multiplex PCR, lists solely in-frame clones and lacks some. This sample has roughly 15,000 clones, with 75% to 85% found just once. Sequenced material: CD4+ or CD8+ T cells sorted from blood, taken in a trial of the OX40 agonist ivuxolimab. The source of these receptors is an adult with an advanced solid tumor such as melanoma, head and neck, liver or kidney cancer.

This rearrangement joins TRBV19 to TRBJ1-4; unclear D gene. CDR1 is LNHDA, CDR2 SQIVND, per germline (reference sequence). V shed 5 bases and J shed 0 bases, with 10 bases lying between them. The CDR3 spans 15 residues. In DNA form, the CDR3 reads TGTGCCAGTAGTGATCCAGTTGCAACTAATGAAAAACTGTTTTTT. This encodes CASSDPVATNEKLFF.

The chain recombines TRBV19 with TRBJ1-2; TRBD1 aligns across 7 bases. The CDR3 totals 17 residues. Germline values: CDR1 LNHDA, CDR2 SQIVND (reference sequence). V dropped 1 base and J dropped 2; count of bases not matched to a gene: 10. CDR3 loop: CASSIAAPLTGNYGYTF. The CDR3 coding sequence is TGTGCCAGTAGTATAGCGGCCCCCCTGACAGGGAACTATGGCTACACCTTC.

This sequence joins TRBV4-2 and TRBJ2-5; D is ambiguous. This CDR3 spans 15 amino acids. V gave up 1 base and J gave up 1 base, with 10 bases separating them. Looked up from germline, CDR1 is LGHNA and CDR2 is YNFKEQ. CDR3 nucleotides: TGTGCCAGCAGCCAAGTTCAGGATCCCCAAGAGACCCAGTACTTC. It codes for CASSQVQDPQETQYF.

The V call is TRBV6-6, the J call TRBJ2-1; 10 bases map to TRBD1. Per germline, CDR1 MNHNY and CDR2 SVGAGI (reference sequence). The J segment lost 8 bases and the V segment lost 5 bases, leaving 6 bases of the junction unmatched. The CDR3 runs 14 residues. The CDR3, as DNA: TGTGCCAGCAGTCCGGGACAGGGGCAGGATGAGCAGTTCTTC. Translating it yields CASSPGQGQDEQFF.

V is TRBV11-2 and J is TRBJ2-2; no firm D call. CDR1 is SGHAT, CDR2 FQNNGV, per germline. The V and J ends lost 0 bases and 7 bases respectively, with 12 bases between them. The CDR3 is 15 residues long. CDR3 sequence reads: CASSLDFLVGGELFF. The CDR3 bases are TGTGCCAGCAGCTTAGATTTTTTGGTTGGCGGGGAGCTGTTTTTT.

This clone was detected only a few times. The gene calls are TRBV27 and TRBJ2-2; D gene uncertain. Germline V gives CDR1 MNHEY, CDR2 SMNVEV (reference sequence). V lost 2 bases and J lost 0, with 4 bases in between. The CDR3 is made up of 14 amino acids. The CDR3 protein is CASSLTPNTGELFF. CDR3 DNA: TGTGCCAGCAGTTTAACACCGAACACCGGGGAGCTGTTTTTT.

This rearrangement joins TRBV7-9 to TRBJ2-7, with TRBD1 identical over 9 bases. Germline trimming cut 5 bases from V and 7 bases from J; bases unmatched to any gene: 3. The CDR3 is 12 residues long. CDR1 SEHNR and CDR2 FQNEAQ come from the germline V gene (reference sequence). In DNA, the CDR3 is TGTGCCAGCAGCCAGGGACAGGGTGAGCAGTACTTC. Amino acids: CASSQGQGEQYF. Complete variable domain (other parts from reference TRBV7-9 and TRBJ2-7): DTGVSQNPRHKITKRGQNVTFRCDPISEHNRLYWYRQTLGQGPEFLTYFQNEAQLEKSRLLSDRFSAERPKGSFSTLEIQRTEQGDSAMYLCASSQGQGEQYFGPGTRLTVT.

This clone was recorded a few times. V usage is TRBV6-5 and J usage is TRBJ1-1; a possible D gene is TRBD1 (5 bases). The germline V and J ends were trimmed by 0 bases and 5 bases, with 13 bases remaining between them. The CDR3 runs 15 residues. Germline V CDR1 and CDR2: MNHEY, SVGAGI. The CDR3 loop reads CASSYSLTGGTEAFF. CDR3 DNA: TGTGCCAGCAGTTACTCTCTGACGGGGGGGACTGAAGCTTTCTTT.

By proportion, this clone is hyperexpanded. This chain links TRBV4-1 with TRBJ1-1; unclear D gene. The CDR3 has 13 amino acids. Germline CDR1 MGHRA, CDR2 YSYEKL. V was trimmed by 1 base and J by 7 bases, leaving 10 bases between them. CDR3 bases: TGCGCCAGCAGCCAAGGGGAAGAGCGTGAAGCTTTCTTT. Protein product: CASSQGEEREAFF.

The V and J genes are TRBV27 and TRBJ2-7; possible D gene TRBD1, 5 bases. Germline CDR1 and CDR2: MNHEY and SMNVEV (reference sequence). Trimming removed 2 bases at V and 3 bases at J, with 17 bases between. This CDR3 region has 16 residues. The CDR3 nucleotides read TGTGCCAGCAGTTTAAAGCCGCAGGTAGGGGTCTACGAGCAGTACTTC. Protein: CASSLKPQVGVYEQYF.

The table lists this clone with a count of one. The chain employs TRBV28 and TRBJ2-7; D may be TRBD2 (6 bases). The CDR3 is 14 residues long. The V gene's germline CDR1 is MDHEN and CDR2 SYDVKM. Trimming took off 7 bases at V and 2 bases at J, with 15 bases between the two ends. The CDR3 DNA sequence: TGTGCCAGCACCCACACTTGGGGGGCCTACGAGCAGTACTTC. This encodes CASTHTWGAYEQYF.

This clone was detected a few times. The gene calls are TRBV19 and TRBJ1-1; no firm D call. The V end lost 6 bases, the J end lost 3 bases, and 8 bases lay between the germline ends. This CDR3 is 12 amino acids long. The germline V gene has CDR1 LNHDA and CDR2 SQIVND (reference sequence). The CDR3 region is CASSPGDTEAFF. As DNA, the CDR3 is TGTGCCAGTAGCCCCGGAGACACTGAAGCTTTCTTT.

In this sample, this clone turned up once. The chain joins TRBV19 to TRBJ1-2, with TRBD1 identical over 9 bases. The CDR3 consists of 15 residues. Germline V CDR1 and CDR2: LNHDA, SQIVND (reference sequence). Unmatched junction bases numbered 9, after V lost 5 bases and J lost 5 bases. CDR3 region: CASSPGQGLWYGYTF. Here the CDR3 DNA reads TGTGCCAGTAGTCCGGGACAGGGCCTGTGGTATGGCTACACCTTC.

By its share, this clone is medium-sized. The chain has TRBV27 and TRBJ1-1; D ambiguous. The length of the CDR3 is 15 residues. V was clipped by 1 base and J by 1 base, with 10 bases between them. Germline assignment: CDR1 MNHEY and CDR2 SMNVEV (reference sequence). CDR3 coding DNA: TGTGCCAGCAGTTTATATCGACGGGGGAACACTGAAGCTTTCTTT. Protein: CASSLYRRGNTEAFF.

This chain uses TRBV18 with TRBJ1-1; D is unresolved. Germline V gene lookup returns CDR1 KGHSH and CDR2 LQKENI. The CDR3 consists of 14 residues. The V end lost 3 bases, the J end lost 1 base, and 9 bases lay between the germline ends. The CDR3 is CASSPGFTNTEAFF. In DNA, the CDR3 is TGTGCCAGCTCACCGGGGTTCACGAACACTGAAGCTTTCTTT.

The chain links TRBV4-1 to TRBJ2-1; 11 nucleotides align to TRBD2. CDR1 is MGHRA, CDR2 YSYEKL, per germline. The CDR3 spans 16 residues. Trimming took 1 base from V and 4 from J; bases not matched to a gene: 3. For the CDR3, the DNA is TGCGCCAGCAGCCAAGTTCTAGCGGGGGGTTACAATGAGCAGTTCTTC. This sequence encodes CASSQVLAGGYNEQFF.

This chain joins TRBV27 and TRBJ1-1; 9 nucleotides align to TRBD1. V gave up 3 bases and J gave up 5 bases; unmatched junction bases: 4. This CDR3 has 14 amino acids. Germline CDR1 reads MNHEY; CDR2 reads SMNVEV (reference sequence). This chain's CDR3 is CASSFGQGWTEAFF. CDR3 bases: TGTGCCAGCAGTTTCGGACAGGGGTGGACTGAAGCTTTCTTT.

The chain employs TRBV6-6 and TRBJ2-1; D gene unclear. There are 16 residues in the CDR3. In germline, CDR1 is MNHNY, CDR2 SVGAGI (reference sequence). V lost 2 bases and J 0 bases, leaving 11 bases between the germline ends. The CDR3 bases are TGTGCCAGCAGTTACCCCGATCAAAGCTCCTACAATGAGCAGTTCTTC. It is translated as CASSYPDQSSYNEQFF.

V gene TRBV11-2 combines with J gene TRBJ1-2; 7 bases match TRBD1. CDR1 is SGHAT and CDR2 is FQNNGV in the germline V gene. This CDR3 spans 13 amino acids. The V and J ends lost 4 bases and 8 bases, in that order; junction bases with no gene match: 7. CDR3 coding DNA: TGTGCCAGCAGCTCAGAGACAGGGAACGGCTACACCTTC. It encodes CASSSETGNGYTF.

The gene calls are TRBV7-2 and TRBJ2-1; D gene unclear. The V gene's germline CDR1 is SGHTA and CDR2 FQGNSA. The CDR3 runs to 11 residues. V was shortened by 5 bases and J by 4 bases, with 3 bases between the two germline ends. CDR3 coding DNA: TGTGCCAGCAGCGAATACAATGAGCAGTTCTTC. Translating gives CASSEYNEQFF.

This clone has a single count. The V and J genes are TRBV19 and TRBJ2-7; D tentatively fits TRBD1 or TRBD2 (6 bases each). CDR3 length: 15 amino acids. Germline V gene lookup returns CDR1 LNHDA and CDR2 SQIVND (reference sequence). V was clipped by 7 bases and J by 3 bases, with 19 bases between them. The CDR3 here is CASTSRPGGGYEQYF. In nucleotides, the CDR3 is TGTGCCAGTACCTCCCGGCCCGGAGGGGGCTACGAGCAGTACTTC. The full variable domain, with the rest looked up from reference TRBV19 and TRBJ2-7, is DGGITQSPKYLFRKEGQNVTLSCEQNLNHDAMYWYRQDPGQGLRLIYYSQIVNDFQKGDIAEGYSVSREKKESFPLTVTSAQKNPTAFYLCASTSRPGGGYEQYFGPGTRLTVT.

This clone was counted only a few times. This chain links TRBV6-1 with TRBJ2-5; D is possibly TRBD2 (5 bases). This CDR3 contains 13 residues. Trimming took 3 bases from V and 3 from J, leaving 8 bases between them. CDR1 and CDR2 (germline): MNHNS, SASEGT. The CDR3 DNA is TGTGCCAGCAGTGAGGAGGAGGAAGAGACCCAGTACTTC. Translating gives CASSEEEEETQYF.

The chain is built from TRBV7-2 and TRBJ1-5, with unresolved D. CDR3 length: 15 amino acids. V lost 5 bases to trimming and J lost 0 bases, with 11 bases between them. Germline V CDR1 and CDR2: SGHTA, FQGNSA. The CDR3 DNA follows: TGTGCCAGCAGCCCTCAAGCGAATAGCAATCAGCCCCAGCATTTT. It encodes CASSPQANSNQPQHF.

The chain is built from TRBV7-9 and TRBJ2-3; D is perhaps TRBD2 (5 bases). V gave up 5 bases and J gave up 6 bases, with 12 bases separating them. Germline CDR1 is SEHNR and CDR2 is FQNEAQ (reference sequence). The CDR3 spans 13 residues. The CDR3 DNA reads as TGTGCCAGCAGCAACAGAGGGAGCGATACGCAGTATTTT. Translation: CASSNRGSDTQYF.

As concerns this clone: The junction differs from germline at one of its ends, possibly a read error. DNA of the CDR3: TGTGCCGGCAGCTTAGGGGGGTATGAGCAGTTCTTC. Protein sequence: CAGSLGGYEQFF. V usage is TRBV7-3 and J usage is TRBJ2-1, with D perhaps TRBD1 or TRBD2 (6 bases each). This CDR3 is built from 12 residues. Germline CDR1 is SGHTA and CDR2 is FQGTGA.

J is TRBJ1-1 and V is TRBV5-1, with a weak D call TRBD1 (5 bases). V was clipped by 5 bases and J by 0 bases, with 8 bases between them. The CDR3 runs 13 residues. Per germline, CDR1 SGHRS and CDR2 YFSETQ. CDR3 sequence: CASSPGLNTEAFF. The CDR3, as DNA: TGCGCCAGCAGTCCAGGGTTGAACACTGAAGCTTTCTTT.